This T cell receptor beta chain came from a study of blood T cell repertoires in COVID-19. Study in general: PBMCs, B-cell-depleted T cells, or T cells were the source of the cDNA or gDNA that made up the material.

In the study's own analysis: Amplification of reference gene primers was used by the study to estimate nucleated cell counts. Sequenced by immunoSEQ multiplex PCR; TCRdb stores in-frame clones only, minus some. V, J and clone size derive from that table, while D and trimming were established from the DNA sequence. This table holds 95,000 to 120,000 clones, under 85% found once. This clone came up a few times. The CDR3 runs 12 residues. Trimming took 10 bases from V and 3 from J, leaving 13 bases between them. From germline, CDR1 is MNHEY and CDR2 SVGAGI. The specimen was peripheral blood. The chain uses TRBV6-5 and TRBJ2-7; D is perhaps TRBD1 (6 bases). The receptor was derived from a woman aged 70-85 years with acute or convalescent COVID-19. The CDR3 loop reads CATDRVYYEQYF. The CDR3 DNA is TGTGCCACGGACAGAGTCTACTACGAGCAGTACTTC.